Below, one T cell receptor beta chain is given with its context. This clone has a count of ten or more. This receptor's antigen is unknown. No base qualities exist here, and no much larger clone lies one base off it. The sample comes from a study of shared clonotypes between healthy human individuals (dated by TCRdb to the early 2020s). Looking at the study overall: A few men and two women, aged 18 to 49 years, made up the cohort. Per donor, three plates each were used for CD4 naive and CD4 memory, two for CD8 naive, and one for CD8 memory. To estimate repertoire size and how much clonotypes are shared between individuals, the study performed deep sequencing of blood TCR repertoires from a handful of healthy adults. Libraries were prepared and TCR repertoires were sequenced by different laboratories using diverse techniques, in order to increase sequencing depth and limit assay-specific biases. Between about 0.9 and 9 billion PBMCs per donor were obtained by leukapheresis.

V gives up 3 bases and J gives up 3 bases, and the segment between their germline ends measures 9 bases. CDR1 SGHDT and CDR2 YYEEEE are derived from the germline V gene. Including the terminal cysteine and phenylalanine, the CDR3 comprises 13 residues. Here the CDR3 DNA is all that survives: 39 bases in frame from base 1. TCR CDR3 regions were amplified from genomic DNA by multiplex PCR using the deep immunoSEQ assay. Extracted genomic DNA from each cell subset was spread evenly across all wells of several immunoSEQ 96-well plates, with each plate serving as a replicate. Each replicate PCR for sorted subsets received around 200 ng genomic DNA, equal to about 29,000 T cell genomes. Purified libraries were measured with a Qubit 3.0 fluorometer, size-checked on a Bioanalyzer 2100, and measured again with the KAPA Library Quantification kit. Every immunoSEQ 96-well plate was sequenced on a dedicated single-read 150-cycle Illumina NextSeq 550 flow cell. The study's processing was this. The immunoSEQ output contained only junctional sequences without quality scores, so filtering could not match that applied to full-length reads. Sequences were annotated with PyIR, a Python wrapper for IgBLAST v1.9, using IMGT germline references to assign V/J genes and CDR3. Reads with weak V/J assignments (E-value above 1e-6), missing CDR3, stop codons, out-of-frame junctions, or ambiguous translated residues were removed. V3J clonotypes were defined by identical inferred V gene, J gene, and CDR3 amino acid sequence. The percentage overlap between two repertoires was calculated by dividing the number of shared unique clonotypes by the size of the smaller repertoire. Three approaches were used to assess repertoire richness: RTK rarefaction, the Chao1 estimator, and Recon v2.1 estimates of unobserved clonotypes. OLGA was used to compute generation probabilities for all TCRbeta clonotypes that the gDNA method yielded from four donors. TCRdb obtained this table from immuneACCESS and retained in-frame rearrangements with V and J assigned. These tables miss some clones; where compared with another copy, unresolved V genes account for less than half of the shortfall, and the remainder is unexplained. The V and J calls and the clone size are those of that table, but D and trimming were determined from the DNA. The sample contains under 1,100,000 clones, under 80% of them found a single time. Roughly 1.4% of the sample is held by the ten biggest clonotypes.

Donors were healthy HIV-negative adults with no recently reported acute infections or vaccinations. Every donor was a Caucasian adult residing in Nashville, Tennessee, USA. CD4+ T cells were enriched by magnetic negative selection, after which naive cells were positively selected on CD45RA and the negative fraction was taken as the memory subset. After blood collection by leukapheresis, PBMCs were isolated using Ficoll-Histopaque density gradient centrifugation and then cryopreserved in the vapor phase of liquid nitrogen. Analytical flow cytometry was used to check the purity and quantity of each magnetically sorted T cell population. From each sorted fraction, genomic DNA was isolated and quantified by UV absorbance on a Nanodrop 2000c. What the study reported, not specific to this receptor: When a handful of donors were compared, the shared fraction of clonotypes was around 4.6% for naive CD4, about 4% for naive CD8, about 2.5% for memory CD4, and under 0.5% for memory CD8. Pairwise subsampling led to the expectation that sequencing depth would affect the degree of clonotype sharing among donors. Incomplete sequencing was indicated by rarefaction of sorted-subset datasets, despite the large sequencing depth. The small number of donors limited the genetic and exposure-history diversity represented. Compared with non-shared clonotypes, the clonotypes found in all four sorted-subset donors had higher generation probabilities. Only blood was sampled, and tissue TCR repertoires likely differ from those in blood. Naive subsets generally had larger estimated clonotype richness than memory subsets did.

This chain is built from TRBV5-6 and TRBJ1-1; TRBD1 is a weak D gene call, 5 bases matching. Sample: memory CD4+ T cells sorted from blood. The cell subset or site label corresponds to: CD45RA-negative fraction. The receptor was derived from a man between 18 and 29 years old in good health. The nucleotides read TGTGCCAGCAGCTCGACAGAGTACACTGAAGCTTTCTTT. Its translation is CASSSTEYTEAFF.